The present entry profiles one TCR beta chain with its context. The data were taken from a study of T cell repertoires in aging, cancer and after chemotherapy. Peripheral blood genomic DNA, not sorted cells or RNA, was the template. Trimming left V 5 bases short and J 11 bases short, with 19 bases between. CDR3 size: 14 residues. Germline V gene lookup returns CDR1 MNHNS and CDR2 SASEGT. TRB rearrangements spanning V, D and J were amplified using mixed TRB-A/B primers. TCRdb analysed the multiplex PCR reads with MiXCR anew, one entry per CDR3 protein. The table has about 11,000 distinct CDR3 sequences, 30% to 35% seen once.

J is TRBJ1-5 and V is TRBV6-1; no firm D call. The receptor's source is a human donor in good health. The donor label of this sample is uncertain. The sequencing sample was made of blood. The CDR3 spells CASSRDGQMETQHF. The CDR3 nucleotides read TGTGCCAGCAGTCGCGACGGCCAGATGGAGACCCAGCATTTT.